The T cell receptor (beta chain) under discussion was sequenced for a study of shared clonotypes between healthy human individuals (dated by TCRdb to 2018 to 2020). Study-wide context: A few men and a couple of women, aged 18 to 49 years, made up the cohort. To increase sequencing depth and limit assay-specific biases, TCR repertoire library preparation and sequencing were carried out by different laboratories using diverse techniques. Blood TCR repertoires of five healthy adults were deeply sequenced to estimate repertoire size and the extent of clonotype sharing between individuals. Leukapheresis yielded between about 0.85 and 10 billion PBMCs per donor. Per donor, three plates each were used for CD4 naive and CD4 memory, two for CD8 naive, and one for CD8 memory. What the work shows at the level of the full study, not this receptor alone: Larger estimated clonotype richness was generally found for naive subsets than for memory subsets. Even with the large sequencing depth, rarefaction of the sorted-subset datasets indicated that sequencing was incomplete. Sharing across a few donors was observed for around 4.8% of naive CD4, about 3.2% of naive CD8, about 2.5% of memory CD4, and about 0.4% of memory CD8 clonotypes. Because the study included only a small number of donors, the genetic and exposure-history diversity represented was limited. Sampling was restricted to blood, and TCR repertoires in tissue are likely to differ from TCR repertoires in blood. Based on pairwise subsampling, the degree of clonotype sharing among donors was expected to be affected by sequencing depth. Clonotypes shared by all four sorted-subset donors showed higher generation probabilities than non-shared clonotypes.

For the CD8 naive samples, CD45RO-negative cells were positively selected for CCR7, yielding a CD45RA+CCR7+ population from which TemRA cells were excluded. The donors were healthy, HIV-negative adults with no recently reported acute infections or vaccinations. All donors were Caucasian adults living in Nashville, Tennessee, USA. Blood was collected by leukapheresis, and PBMCs were isolated by Ficoll-Histopaque density gradient centrifugation and then cryopreserved in liquid nitrogen vapor phase. Analytical flow cytometry was used to check the purity and quantity of each magnetically sorted T cell population. Genomic DNA was isolated from each sorted fraction and quantified by UV absorbance on a Nanodrop 2000c. Using the deep immunoSEQ assay, TCR CDR3 regions were amplified from genomic DNA by multiplex PCR. Extracted genomic DNA from each cell subset was spread evenly across all wells of several immunoSEQ 96-well plates, with each plate serving as a replicate. For sorted subsets, roughly 200 ng genomic DNA, equal to tens of thousands of T cell genomes, was loaded into each replicate PCR. The purified libraries were quantified using a Qubit 3.0 fluorometer, sized with a Bioanalyzer 2100, and then quantified again using the KAPA Library Quantification kit. A separate single-read 150-cycle Illumina NextSeq 550 flow cell was used to sequence each immunoSEQ 96-well plate. The authors' analysis ran thus. Because the immunoSEQ output held only junctional sequences and lacked quality scores, the filtering could not match the filtering applied to full-length reads. To assign V/J genes and CDR3, sequences were annotated using PyIR, a Python wrapper for IgBLAST v1.9, with IMGT germline references. Reads with weak V/J assignments (E-value above 1e-6), missing CDR3, stop codons, out-of-frame junctions, or ambiguous translated residues were removed. A V3J clonotype was defined by an identical inferred V gene, J gene, and CDR3 amino acid sequence. To compute the percentage overlap between repertoires, the number of shared unique clonotypes was divided by the size of the smaller repertoire. Repertoire richness was assessed with RTK rarefaction, the Chao1 estimator, and Recon v2.1 estimates of unobserved clonotypes. OLGA was used to compute generation probabilities for all TCRbeta clonotypes that the gDNA method yielded from a few donors. The table was pulled from immuneACCESS by TCRdb, which kept in-frame rearrangements only. Such tables lose some clones; where checked, under half of the loss comes from unresolved V genes, and the rest has no known cause. The DNA gave D and trimming, while V, J and clone size come from that table. This sample holds 450,000 to 700,000 clones; less than 97% were observed only once. The ten top clones hold roughly 0.1% of the sample.

Comments on this clone: Its binding antigen is unknown. Qualities for individual bases were not recorded, and no much larger clone is one base off. This same CDR3 is encoded by further DNA sequences in the sample.

Trimming costs V 3 bases and J 2 bases, and their ends lie 5 bases apart. From the cysteine through the phenylalanine, the CDR3 covers 13 amino acids. Just the 39-base CDR3 DNA is kept, in frame starting at base 1. The germline V gene (reference sequence) gives CDR1 as MNHEY and CDR2 as SMNVEV. This receptor was obtained from a woman in her 30s in good health. The chain links TRBV27 with TRBJ1-5; confidence is insufficient to name the D gene. The sequencing sample was made of naive CD8+ T cells sorted from blood. In the paper's terms, the cell subset or site label means: CD45RA+CCR7+. The CDR3 reads CASSFGRNQPQHF. The nucleotide sequence reads as follows: TGTGCCAGCAGTTTTGGGCGCAATCAGCCCCAGCATTTT.